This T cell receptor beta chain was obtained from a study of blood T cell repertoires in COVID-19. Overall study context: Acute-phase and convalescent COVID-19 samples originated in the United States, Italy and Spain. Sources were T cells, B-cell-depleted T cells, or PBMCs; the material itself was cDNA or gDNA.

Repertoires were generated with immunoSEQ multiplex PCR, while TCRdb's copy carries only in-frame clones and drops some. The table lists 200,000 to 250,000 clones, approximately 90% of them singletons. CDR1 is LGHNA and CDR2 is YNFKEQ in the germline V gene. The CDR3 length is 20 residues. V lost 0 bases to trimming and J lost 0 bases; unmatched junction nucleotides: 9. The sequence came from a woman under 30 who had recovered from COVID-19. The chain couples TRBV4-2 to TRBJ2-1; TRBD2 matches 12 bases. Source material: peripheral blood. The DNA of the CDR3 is TGTGCCAGCAGCCAAGATCTGCTAGCGGGAGGGTGGAGCTCCTACAATGAGCAGTTCTTC. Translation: CASSQDLLAGGWSSYNEQFF.